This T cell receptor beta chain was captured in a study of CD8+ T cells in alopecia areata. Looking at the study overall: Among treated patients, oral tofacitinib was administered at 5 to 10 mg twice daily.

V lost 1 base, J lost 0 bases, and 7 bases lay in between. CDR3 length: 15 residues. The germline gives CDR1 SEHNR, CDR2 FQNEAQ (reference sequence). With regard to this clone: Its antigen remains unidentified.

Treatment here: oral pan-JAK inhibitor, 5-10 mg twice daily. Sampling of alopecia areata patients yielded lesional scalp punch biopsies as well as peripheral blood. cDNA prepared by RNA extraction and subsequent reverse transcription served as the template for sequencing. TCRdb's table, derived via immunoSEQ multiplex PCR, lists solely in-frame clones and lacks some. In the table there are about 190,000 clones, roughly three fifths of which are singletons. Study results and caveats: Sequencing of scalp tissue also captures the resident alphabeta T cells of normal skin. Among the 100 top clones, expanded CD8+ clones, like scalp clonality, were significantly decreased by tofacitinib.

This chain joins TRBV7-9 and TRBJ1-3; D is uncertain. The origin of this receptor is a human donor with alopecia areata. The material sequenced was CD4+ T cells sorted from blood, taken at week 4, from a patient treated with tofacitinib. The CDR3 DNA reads TGTGCCAGCAGCTTAGGGGCAAGCTCTGGAAACACCATATATTTT. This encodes CASSLGASSGNTIYF.